These 29 T cell receptor beta chains originate from one sample sequenced in a study of beta chain features in type 1 diabetes (dated by TCRdb to the late 2010s). Beyond this particular receptor, the publication reports: In all four CD4+ subsets, TCRB CDR3 length was moderately but significantly shorter in type 1 diabetes patients.

The library was produced with the immunoSEQ multiplex PCR assay. The High Capacity cDNA Reverse Transcription Kit was used to reverse transcribe all of the isolated RNA, meaning that expressed TCRB transcripts were what got sequenced. The table was pulled from immuneACCESS by TCRdb, which kept in-frame rearrangements only. Such tables lose some clones; where checked, under half of the loss comes from unresolved V genes, and the rest has no known cause. This sample lists about 68,000 clones; approximately 50% were detected once. The ten largest make up 0.55% to 0.8% of the sample. No antigen has been assigned to these receptors. Sequences were obtained from central memory CD4+ T cells from blood. These receptors came from a man younger than 45 with type 1 diabetes.

The rearrangement joins TRBV6-1 to TRBJ1-2, with 8 bases matching TRBD1. V lost 1 base, J lost 3 bases, and 1 base stayed unmatched. The germline V gene encodes CDR1 MNHNS and CDR2 SASEGT. This CDR3 has 14 residues. The CDR3 reads CASSEGTGHYGYTF. Written as DNA, the CDR3 is TGTGCCAGCAGTGAAGGGACAGGGCACTATGGCTACACCTTC.

The chain has TRBV30 and TRBJ2-5; 8 positions agree with TRBD1. TRBJ2-7 matches the DNA end more closely, so the J call is doubtful. The CDR3 covers 14 residues. Germline CDR1 and CDR2: GTSNPN and SVGIG (reference sequence). CDR3 sequence reads: CAWSGTGYSYEQYF. CDR3 in DNA: TGTGCCTGGAGCGGGACAGGTTATTCCTACGAGCAGTACTTC.

The sample holds a few counts of this clone. The V call is TRBV25-1, the J call TRBJ2-5; a possible D gene is TRBD2 (5 bases). CDR3 length: 11 residues. V shed 8 bases and J shed 5 bases, with 9 bases lying between them. Germline values: CDR1 MGHDK, CDR2 SYGVNS. CDR3 protein: CASAPGETQYF. The CDR3 region has the DNA TGTGCCAGCGCTCCGGGGGAGACCCAGTACTTC. The variable domain in full, completed from reference TRBV25-1 and TRBJ2-5, reads EADIYQTPRYLVIGTGKKITLECSQTMGHDKMYWYQQDPGMELHLIHYSYGVNSTEKGDLSSESTVSRIRTEHFPLTLESARPSHTSQYLCASAPGETQYFGPGTRLLVL.

The chain recombines TRBV9 with TRBJ2-5, with D maybe TRBD2 (5 bases). The V gene's germline CDR1 is SGDLS and CDR2 YYNGEE. There are 16 residues in the CDR3. Trimming pared 0 bases from V and 0 bases from J, leaving 12 bases between. The CDR3, as DNA: TGTGCCAGCAGCGTAGCGGCTAGCCGGTACCAAGAGACCCAGTACTTC. This translates into CASSVAASRYQETQYF.

This rearrangement joins TRBV7-2 to TRBJ2-1; 9 nucleotides line up with TRBD2. The CDR3 has 15 residues. Per germline, CDR1 SGHTA and CDR2 FQGNSA. J gave up 7 bases and V 5 bases, and 9 bases lay outside the gene matches. CDR3 nucleotides: TGTGCCAGCAGCAATAGCGGGAGAGAGAGGAATGAGCAGTTCTTC. This gives the protein CASSNSGRERNEQFF. The variable domain in full, with the rest retrieved from reference TRBV7-2 and TRBJ2-1, is GAGVSQSPSNKVTEKGKDVELRCDPISGHTALYWYRQSLGQGLEFLIYFQGNSAPDKSGLPSDRFSAERTGGSVSTLTIQRTQQEDSAVYLCASSNSGRERNEQFFGPGTRLTVL.

The rearrangement uses TRBV6-6 and TRBJ2-7; the match to TRBD1 covers 7 bases. This CDR3 is built from 15 residues. With 2 bases clipped from V and 2 bases from J, the junction kept 6 bases outside the gene matches. Germline V CDR1 and CDR2: MNHNY, SVGAGI (reference sequence). CDR3 protein: CASSYPKGQTYEQYF. In DNA form, the CDR3 reads TGTGCCAGCAGTTACCCCAAGGGACAGACCTACGAGCAGTACTTC.

V is TRBV5-4 and J is TRBJ2-1; 9 nucleotides align to TRBD1. The J segment lost 0 bases and the V segment lost 4 bases, leaving 2 bases of the junction unmatched. The CDR3 covers 15 residues. The germline V gene has CDR1 SGHNT and CDR2 YYREEE (reference sequence). CDR3 sequence: CASSVGQGSYNEQFF. CDR3 DNA: TGTGCCAGCAGCGTGGGACAGGGCTCCTACAATGAGCAGTTCTTC.

The chain combines TRBV4-1 with TRBJ2-7; 10 bases agree with TRBD2. The CDR3 runs to 16 residues. Germline CDR1 is MGHRA and CDR2 is YSYEKL. V gave up 4 bases and J gave up 0 bases; unmatched junction bases: 6. Written as DNA, the CDR3 is TGCGCCAGCAGCCCTAATAGCGGGGGGTACTCCTACGAGCAGTACTTC. Translating it yields CASSPNSGGYSYEQYF.

The CDR3 region has the DNA TGCAGCGTTGAAGTGCCTAGACCGACAGCCGGGAGAAATGGCTACACCTTC. Translated: CSVEVPRPTAGRNGYTF. The V call is TRBV29-1, the J call TRBJ1-2; D may be TRBD1 (5 bases). V lost 1 base and J 6 bases, leaving 24 bases between the germline ends. CDR3 length: 17 residues. The germline gives CDR1 SQVTM, CDR2 ANQGSEA.

V gene TRBV11-3 combines with J gene TRBJ2-3; D is unresolved. V lost 5 bases to trimming and J lost 1 base, with 10 bases between them. Germline CDR1 and CDR2: SGHNT and YENEEA. The CDR3 covers 14 residues. This chain's CDR3 is CASSSGFGTDTQYF. DNA of the CDR3: TGTGCCAGCAGCAGTGGCTTCGGCACAGATACGCAGTATTTT.

V gene TRBV2 combines with J gene TRBJ2-3; TRBD2 agrees at 11 bases. The CDR3 sequence is 16 residues long. The V segment lost 3 bases and the J segment 6 bases; nucleotides outside the gene matches: 8. Germline CDR1 reads SNHLY; CDR2 reads FYNNEI. CDR3 in amino acids: CASSDTSGGPQDTQYF. CDR3 nucleotides: TGTGCCAGCAGTGATACTAGCGGGGGACCTCAGGATACGCAGTATTTT.

The chain joins TRBV11-2 to TRBJ1-2; weak D call: TRBD1 (5 bases). Germline CDR1 SGHAT, CDR2 FQNNGV. Trimming removed 5 bases from V and 3 bases from J, with 16 bases in between. The CDR3 has 15 residues. CDR3 nucleotide sequence: TGTGCCAGCAGCGCGGGGGGGGTAAAGGACTATGGCTACACCTTC. Amino acid sequence: CASSAGGVKDYGYTF. The full variable domain, with the rest looked up from reference TRBV11-2 and TRBJ1-2, is EAGVAQSPRYKIIEKRQSVAFWCNPISGHATLYWYQQILGQGPKLLIQFQNNGVVDDSQLPKDRFSAERLKGVDSTLKIQPAKLEDSAVYLCASSAGGVKDYGYTFGSGTRLTVV.

The gene calls are TRBV11-3 and TRBJ2-5, with 11 nucleotides matching TRBD2. Germline V CDR1 and CDR2: SGHNT, YENEEA. Unmatched junction bases numbered 1, after V lost 4 bases and J lost 3 bases. The CDR3 is 14 residues long. CDR3 DNA: TGTGCCAGCAGCTCGGGACTAGCGGAAGAGACCCAGTACTTC. As protein: CASSSGLAEETQYF.

This clone has just one count. J is TRBJ2-3 and V is TRBV5-4; 7 bases align to TRBD2. CDR3 length: 16 residues. CDR1 and CDR2 (germline): SGHNT, YYREEE (reference sequence). Unmatched junction bases numbered 10, after V lost 4 bases and J lost 2 bases. DNA for the CDR3: TGTGCCAGCAGCCCCGCGGCGGGGAGGGCCACAGATACGCAGTATTTT. It codes for CASSPAAGRATDTQYF.

V usage is TRBV18 and J usage is TRBJ1-4, with unresolved D. This CDR3 comprises 16 residues. The germline V gene has CDR1 KGHSH and CDR2 LQKENI. The germline V and J ends were trimmed by 0 bases and 8 bases, with 16 bases remaining between them. The CDR3 sequence: CASSPPAAGWKEKLFF. For the CDR3, the DNA is TGTGCCAGCTCACCACCGGCGGCCGGATGGAAGGAAAAACTGTTTTTT. The variable domain in full, with the rest retrieved from reference TRBV18 and TRBJ1-4, is NAGVMQNPRHLVRRRGQEARLRCSPMKGHSHVYWYRQLPEEGLKFMVYLQKENIIDESGMPKERFSAEFPKEGPSILRIQQVVRGDSAAYFCASSPPAAGWKEKLFFGSGTQLSVL.

A remark on this clone: This sample also contains other DNA sequences that code for the same CDR3. V and J are TRBV19 and TRBJ1-1, with D possibly TRBD1 on 5 matching bases. Trimming left V 3 bases short and J 1 base short, with 9 bases between. Germline CDR1 is LNHDA and CDR2 is SQIVND (reference sequence). This CDR3 is 14 amino acids long. The CDR3 DNA is TGTGCCAGTAGTATCGAAGGGGCGAACACTGAAGCTTTCTTT. It translates to CASSIEGANTEAFF.

This clone has just a few counts. The J gene is TRBJ2-5, the V gene TRBV29-1; no firm D call. Trimming removed 2 bases at V and 1 base at J, with 8 bases between. The CDR3 totals 13 residues. Germline V lookup: CDR1 SQVTM, CDR2 ANQGSEA. The CDR3 DNA reads TGCAGCGTTGAACGTCTGGCCCAAGAGACCCAGTACTTC. It specifies CSVERLAQETQYF.

The chain recombines TRBV25-1 with TRBJ1-6, with D hard to call. Trimming stripped 4 bases from V and 6 bases from J, with 10 bases between. Germline lookup yields CDR1 MGHDK and CDR2 SYGVNS. CDR3 size: 14 residues. The CDR3 loop reads CASSVTYGNSPLHF. The CDR3 region has the DNA TGTGCCAGCAGTGTTACATATGGTAATTCACCCCTCCACTTT.

This chain joins TRBV30 and TRBJ1-2; TRBD1 is a possible D gene (5 bases). V was clipped by 3 bases and J by 7 bases, with 12 bases between them. The CDR3 contains 12 residues. Germline CDR1 GTSNPN, CDR2 SVGIG (reference sequence). The CDR3 region is CAWSHGRGGYTF. The CDR3 DNA reads as TGTGCCTGGAGCCATGGGAGGGGTGGCTACACCTTC.

This clone was seen a few times. At one of its ends the junction is not consistent with the germline gene, which may arise from a read error. The chain couples TRBV7-7 to TRBJ1-2; 7 positions agree with TRBD1. The CDR3 is made up of 15 amino acids. Germline CDR1 reads SSHAT; CDR2 reads FNYEAQ (reference sequence). CDR3: CASIPGVQGEYGYTF. The CDR3 nucleotides read TGTGCTAGCATCCCCGGGGTTCAGGGGGAGTATGGCTACACCTTC.

The V gene is TRBV28, the J gene TRBJ2-7, with TRBD1 identical over 7 bases. Trimming took 4 bases from V and 2 from J; bases not matched to a gene: 5. CDR1 MDHEN and CDR2 SYDVKM come from the germline V gene. This CDR3 has 14 amino acids. CDR3 amino acids: CASSSADRTYEQYF. CDR3 in DNA: TGTGCCAGCAGTTCCGCGGACAGGACCTACGAGCAGTACTTC.

The J gene is TRBJ2-7, the V gene TRBV6-1; 10 nucleotides align to TRBD2. The J segment lost 4 bases and the V segment lost 4 bases, leaving 1 base of the junction unmatched. The V gene's germline CDR1 is MNHNS and CDR2 SASEGT. The CDR3 extends over 13 amino acids. The CDR3 loop is CASSGGLAYEQYF. Written as DNA, the CDR3 is TGTGCCAGCAGTGGGGGACTAGCGTACGAGCAGTACTTC.

This clone was seen more than once but under ten times. The rearrangement links TRBV7-2 to TRBJ2-2; D perhaps matches TRBD1 (6 bases). Germline CDR1 reads SGHTA; CDR2 reads FQGNSA. This CDR3 contains 16 residues. V lost 2 bases and J 6 bases, leaving 16 bases between the germline ends. CDR3: CASSLLATGVAGELFF. The CDR3 nucleotides are TGTGCCAGCAGCTTATTAGCGACAGGTGTGGCCGGGGAGCTGTTTTTT.

This clone was counted only a few times. The chain is built from TRBV10-3 and TRBJ2-3; possible D gene TRBD2, 6 bases. CDR1 is ENHRY, CDR2 SYGVKD, per germline. Trimming cost V 4 bases and J 3 bases, with 11 bases left between them. The CDR3 consists of 14 residues. This CDR3 reads CAISAEGGTDTQYF. In DNA, the CDR3 is TGTGCCATCAGTGCGGAGGGTGGGACAGATACGCAGTATTTT.

The rearrangement uses TRBV4-1 and TRBJ2-3, with 7 bases aligning to TRBD2. Germline V CDR1 and CDR2: MGHRA, YSYEKL. The CDR3 consists of 15 residues. J gave up 4 bases and V 3 bases, and 7 bases lay outside the gene matches. CDR3 in amino acids: CASSHSLAASDTQYF. CDR3 sequence (DNA): TGCGCCAGCAGCCACTCTCTAGCGGCCTCAGATACGCAGTATTTT.

The gene calls are TRBV7-2 and TRBJ2-3, with a possible D match to TRBD1 (6 bases). Germline V gives CDR1 SGHTA, CDR2 FQGNSA. Deletions cut 3 bases from V and 0 bases from J, with 10 bases between. The CDR3 length is 15 residues. The CDR3 region has the DNA TGTGCCAGCAGCTTTGGACAGCTAAGCACAGATACGCAGTATTTT. Translating it yields CASSFGQLSTDTQYF.

This chain connects TRBV5-4 to TRBJ1-4; 9 positions agree with TRBD1. CDR1 SGHNT and CDR2 YYREEE come from the germline V gene (reference sequence). The trim removed 2 bases at V and 6 bases at J, leaving 2 bases unmatched. This CDR3 has 14 residues. The CDR3 DNA follows: TGTGCCAGCAGCTTTACAGGGGGCGATGAAAAACTGTTTTTT. Translated: CASSFTGGDEKLFF.

As to this clone: The same CDR3 can be traced to other DNA sequences in this sample. The chain links TRBV29-1 to TRBJ1-4; 7 bases map to TRBD1. The junction had 7 bases not matched to a gene; V was cut back by 4 bases and J by 5 bases. The CDR3 spans 14 residues. Per germline, CDR1 SQVTM and CDR2 ANQGSEA. The CDR3 sequence: CSVASGTDNEKLFF. DNA for the CDR3: TGCAGCGTTGCCTCCGGGACAGACAATGAAAAACTGTTTTTT. The variable domain in full, with the rest retrieved from reference TRBV29-1 and TRBJ1-4, is SAVISQKPSRDICQRGTSLTIQCQVDSQVTMMFWYRQQPGQSLTLIATANQGSEATYESGFVIDKFPISRPNLTFSTLTVSNMSPEDSSIYLCSVASGTDNEKLFFGSGTQLSVL.

This clone came up a few times. The chain employs TRBV5-1 and TRBJ2-3; 12 nucleotides match TRBD2. Germline lookup yields CDR1 SGHRS and CDR2 YFSETQ. Germline trimming cut 3 bases from V and 4 bases from J; bases unmatched to any gene: 6. The CDR3 consists of 16 residues. CDR3 protein: CASSSARLAGADTQYF. DNA for the CDR3: TGCGCCAGCAGCTCTGCTCGACTAGCGGGAGCAGATACGCAGTATTTT.